Sequencing of this T cell receptor (beta chain) was carried out in a study of blood T cell repertoires in COVID-19. About the research overall: Some COVID-19 samples were acute and others convalescent; all came from the United States, Italy and Spain.

Seattle enrolled patients during active infection and tracked them longitudinally. This CDR3 has 14 amino acids. The V and J ends lost 4 bases and 7 bases respectively, with 17 bases between them. Per germline, CDR1 SGHAT and CDR2 FQNNGV. As originally analysed: The assay estimated nucleated cells by amplifying reference gene primers. Using immunoSEQ multiplex PCR, the repertoire was profiled, and TCRdb retains in-frame clones only, with some absent. V and J calls plus clone size are reproduced from that table; the DNA served to infer D and trimming. In the table there are about 340,000 clones, 85% to 90% of which are singletons.

This sequence originates from a woman aged 70 to 79 with COVID-19, enrolled during active disease. Sequenced: peripheral blood. The genes are TRBV11-2 and TRBJ2-7; D is perhaps TRBD2 (6 bases). The CDR3 DNA is TGTGCCAGCAGCTCCCCAAAGGAGGGTAAGGAGCAGTACTTC. Amino acid sequence: CASSSPKEGKEQYF.